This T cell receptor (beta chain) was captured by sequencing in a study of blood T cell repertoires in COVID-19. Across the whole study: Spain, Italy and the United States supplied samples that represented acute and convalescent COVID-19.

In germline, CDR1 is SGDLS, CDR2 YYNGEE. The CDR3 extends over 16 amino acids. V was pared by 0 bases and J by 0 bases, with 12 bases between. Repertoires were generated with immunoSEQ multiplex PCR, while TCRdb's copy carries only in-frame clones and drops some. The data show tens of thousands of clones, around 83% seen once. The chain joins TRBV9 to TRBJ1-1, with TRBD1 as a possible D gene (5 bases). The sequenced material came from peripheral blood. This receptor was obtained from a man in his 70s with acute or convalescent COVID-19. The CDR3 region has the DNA TGTGCCAGCAGCGTAGGGCAGGGAGGTCTGAACACTGAAGCTTTCTTT. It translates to CASSVGQGGLNTEAFF.